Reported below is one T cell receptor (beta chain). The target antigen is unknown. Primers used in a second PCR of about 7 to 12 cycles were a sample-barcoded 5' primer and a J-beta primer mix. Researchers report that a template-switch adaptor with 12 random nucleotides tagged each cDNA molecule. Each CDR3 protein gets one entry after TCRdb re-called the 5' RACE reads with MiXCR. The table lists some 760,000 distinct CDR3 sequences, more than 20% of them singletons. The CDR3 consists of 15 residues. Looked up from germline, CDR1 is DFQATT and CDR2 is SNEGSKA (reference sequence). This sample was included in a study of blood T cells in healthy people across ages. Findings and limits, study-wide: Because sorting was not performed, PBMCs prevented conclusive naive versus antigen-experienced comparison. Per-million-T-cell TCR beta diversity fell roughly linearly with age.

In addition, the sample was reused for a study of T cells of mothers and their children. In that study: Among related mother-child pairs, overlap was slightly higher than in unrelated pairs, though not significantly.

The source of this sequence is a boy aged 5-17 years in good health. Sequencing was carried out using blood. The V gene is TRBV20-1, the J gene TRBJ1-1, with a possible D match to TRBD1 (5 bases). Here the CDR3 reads CRPSLPGRVDTEAFF. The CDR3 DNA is TGCAGACCTAGTCTCCCAGGGAGGGTGGACACTGAAGCTTTCTTT.